Detailed here is one T cell receptor beta chain. The CDR3 runs to 13 residues. V was pared by 6 bases and J by 4 bases, with 12 bases between. The sample comes from a study of blood T cell repertoires in COVID-19. Methods used by the authors: Scientists estimated how many nucleated cells there were by amplifying reference gene primers. Only in-frame clones appear in the TCRdb table, and some are missing; sequencing was by immunoSEQ multiplex PCR. D and trimming come from the DNA, and the V and J calls and clone size come from that table. The sample carries 50,000 to 75,000 clones, over 65% recorded once.

J is TRBJ1-1 and V is TRBV12-3 or TRBV12-4, with D possibly TRBD1 on 5 matching bases. This sequence originates from an older man with active or convalescent COVID-19. The sample was peripheral blood. CDR3 protein: CASRVGGVTEAFF. CDR3 nucleotides: TGTGCCAGCAGGGTGGGGGGGGTCACTGAAGCTTTCTTT.